This T cell receptor (beta chain) stems from a study of blood T cells in healthy people across ages. Trimming shortened V by 2 bases and J by 5 bases, and 15 bases separated the two germline ends. Germline-derived CDR1 and CDR2 are MGHDK and SYGVNS. This CDR3 is 15 amino acids long. Findings of the study overall: Long-lived and aged donors differed, with more naive CD4+ cells and higher diversity in the long-lived. As naive T cell percentage varied, TCR beta diversity correlated strongly with it.

Primed by a sample-barcoded 5' primer and a J-beta primer mix, a second PCR proceeded for about 7 to 12 cycles. In TCRdb, the 5' RACE reads were re-called with MiXCR into one record per CDR3 protein. The sample records 1.5 million to 1.9 million distinct CDR3 sequences, roughly 43% being singletons. About this clonotype: The antigen remains undetermined.

The receptor was derived from a woman between 18 and 30 years old in good health. This rearrangement joins TRBV25-1 to TRBJ2-5; no clear D gene. Material for sequencing was blood. The CDR3 reads CASSEGSRFWETQYF. CDR3 DNA sequence: TGTGCCAGCAGTGAAGGGTCCCGGTTTTGGGAGACCCAGTACTTC.